The T cell receptor (beta chain) under discussion was sequenced for a study of blood T cell repertoires in COVID-19 (dated by TCRdb to 2019 to 2021). Looking at the study overall: Collaborator samples came from the United States, Italy and Spain and covered acute and convalescent phases of COVID-19. Where available, HLA class I and class II types were obtained from metadata supplied by the sample provider rather than from assay-based typing. The prospective study material was composed of cDNA or gDNA derived from T cells, B-cell-depleted T cells, or PBMCs. Subjects who had been exposed to COVID-19, were actively infected with it, or had recovered from it provided the deeply sampled blood TCRbeta repertoires that made up the dataset. The samples were drawn from two sources: the first 160 participants of the ongoing ImmuneRACE study, and 950 to 1,500 subjects contributed by 6 global collaborators. The repertoires were made available in a free public database intended to serve as a resource for research on the immune response to SARS-CoV-2. Sample metadata almost always included a de-identified subject ID, COVID-19 status, age in years and sex.

TCRbeta CDR3 regions were amplified from genomic DNA using the immunoSEQ Assay, a bias-controlled multiplex PCR. The paper's data handling went like this. The number of nucleated cells in each sample was estimated by amplification of reference gene primers within the assay. Sequence reads were collapsed and filtered to measure the absolute abundance of every unique TCRbeta CDR3 rearrangement. For each sample, productive Simpson clonality was calculated by taking the square root of Simpson's diversity index across productive rearrangements. Entries here come from immuneACCESS through TCRdb and include only in-frame sequences with V and J called. Some clones fail to appear in such tables; in the studies checked, an unresolved V gene covers under half of the shortfall, and the cause of the remainder is unknown. The V and J calls and the clone size are those of that table, but D and trimming were determined from the DNA. This sample holds over 120,000 clones; over 80% were observed only once. Roughly 35% of the sample comes from the top ten.

Samples from volunteer blood donors who had recovered from COVID-19 were contributed by a second Seattle source. Whole blood was collected in K2EDTA tubes by collaborating institutions according to the institutions' own protocols. For TCRbeta analysis, collaborators shipped samples in one of three forms: frozen whole blood, isolated PBMCs, or DNA extracted from either of those sample types. Beyond this particular receptor, the publication reports: How much clinical and demographic metadata was included differed by source and by participant, and the metadata was provided uncurated.

V loses 2 bases at its end and J loses 6 bases; junction bases beyond the gene matches: 3. In the germline V gene (reference sequence), CDR1 corresponds to MNHNY and CDR2 to SVGAGI. The CDR3 runs 15 amino acids, cysteine and phenylalanine included. The sequence is cut down to CDR3 DNA, 45 bases in frame from base 1. For this clone: It lacks a known antigen. One base away there is no much larger clone; base qualities are not given.

The sequence came from a man between 50 and 59 years old who had recovered from COVID-19. The receptor chain draws on TRBV6-6 and TRBJ2-4, and TRBD2 matches 11 of the central bases. The sample comprised peripheral blood. The bases read TGTGCCAGCAGTTACCTTAGCGGGGGGGTAAACATTCAGTACTTC. This gives the protein CASSYLSGGVNIQYF.